This entry lists 31 T cell receptor beta chains sequenced from one sample in a study of shared clonotypes between healthy human individuals. This table comes from immunoSEQ multiplex PCR, and its TCRdb copy is limited to in-frame clones, with some not included. The data show 1,500,000 or so clones, 98% seen once. Sequenced material: naive CD4+ T cells sorted from blood. This sample's subset: CD45RA+ positively selected. These receptors were taken from a young man in good health.

Regarding this clone: This sample also contains other DNA sequences that code for the same CDR3. V gene TRBV9 combines with J gene TRBJ1-2; perhaps TRBD1 as D (6 bases). CDR3 length: 14 amino acids. V was pared by 0 bases and J by 2 bases, with 8 bases between. Germline CDR1 is SGDLS and CDR2 is YYNGEE. CDR3 coding DNA: TGTGCCAGCAGCGTAGGAAGGGGGAACTATGGCTACACCTTC. Translated, it gives CASSVGRGNYGYTF. Supplemented by reference TRBV9 and TRBJ1-2, the full variable domain reads DSGVTQTPKHLITATGQRVTLRCSPRSGDLSVYWYQQSLDQGLQFLIQYYNGEERAKGNILERFSAQQFPDLHSELNLSSLELGDSALYFCASSVGRGNYGYTFGSGTRLTVV.

The V call is TRBV5-1, the J call TRBJ2-3, with a possible D match to TRBD2 (6 bases). Germline CDR1 SGHRS, CDR2 YFSETQ. The CDR3 length is 16 residues. V lost 1 base and J 1 base, leaving 13 bases between the germline ends. The CDR3 DNA sequence: TGCGCCAGCAGCTTGAACGGGGGTTCTGGCACAGATACGCAGTATTTT. It yields the protein CASSLNGGSGTDTQYF.

With regard to this clone: This CDR3 is also generated by other DNA sequences in the sample. This chain joins TRBV27 and TRBJ2-5; 8 nucleotides line up with TRBD1. The CDR3 contains 14 residues. The germline CDR1 and CDR2 sequences are MNHEY and SMNVEV (reference sequence). The V and J ends lost 3 bases and 2 bases, in that order; junction bases with no gene match: 2. CDR3 residues: CASSFGQGQETQYF. The CDR3 nucleotides read TGTGCCAGCAGTTTCGGACAGGGTCAAGAGACCCAGTACTTC.

V is TRBV18 and J is TRBJ1-4; a weak D match, TRBD1 (6 bases). The CDR3 consists of 17 residues. Looked up from germline, CDR1 is KGHSH and CDR2 is LQKENI. V lost 5 bases and J 3 bases, leaving 19 bases between the germline ends. The CDR3: CASSSGSTGYSNEKLFF. The CDR3 DNA is TGTGCCAGCTCATCGGGTTCCACAGGGTATTCTAATGAAAAACTGTTTTTT.

The V and J genes are TRBV5-1 and TRBJ2-1, with 8 bases lining up with TRBD1. V shed 3 bases, J shed 2 bases, and the junction held 7 bases outside the gene matches. This CDR3 region has 16 residues. CDR1 and CDR2 from the germline V gene are SGHRS and YFSETQ. DNA of the CDR3: TGCGCCAGCAGCTCGGGCGGCAGGGGGCCCTACAATGAGCAGTTCTTC. Translation: CASSSGGRGPYNEQFF.

The chain is built from TRBV29-1 and TRBJ2-7; 13 bases agree with TRBD2. Trimming took 6 bases from V and 0 from J; bases not matched to a gene: 2. CDR1 SQVTM and CDR2 ANQGSEA come from the germline V gene. This CDR3 has 14 amino acids. The CDR3 sequence: CSVGTSGTSYEQYF. The CDR3 DNA follows: TGCAGCGTCGGGACTAGCGGGACCTCCTACGAGCAGTACTTC.

The chain uses TRBV6-6 and TRBJ2-7, with 9 bases matching TRBD2. CDR3 length: 16 amino acids. CDR1 is MNHNY, CDR2 SVGAGI, per germline (reference sequence). The ends lost 4 bases at V and 1 base at J; junction bases unmatched: 8. For the CDR3, the DNA is TGTGCCAGCAGTTCCCCCCCCAGCGGGAGGTCCTACGAGCAGTACTTC. It encodes CASSSPPSGRSYEQYF.

CDR3 nucleotides: TGCGCCAGCTCTCTTCAGGTTAACACCGGGGAGCTGTTTTTT. This codes for CASSLQVNTGELFF. This rearrangement joins TRBV5-1 to TRBJ2-2; D is ambiguous. Germline CDR1 reads SGHRS; CDR2 reads YFSETQ. CDR3 length: 14 amino acids. Trimming stripped 7 bases from V and 2 bases from J, with 12 bases between. The full variable domain, its missing parts supplied by reference TRBV5-1 and TRBJ2-2, is KAGVTQTPRYLIKTRGQQVTLSCSPISGHRSVSWYQQTPGQGLQFLFEYFSETQRNKGNFPGRFSGRQFSNSRSEMNVSTLELGDSALYLCASSLQVNTGELFFGEGSRLTVL.

The rearrangement links TRBV4-2 to TRBJ2-3; 12 bases are a match to TRBD1. CDR3 length: 17 residues. The V gene's germline CDR1 is LGHNA and CDR2 YNFKEQ. After removal of 7 bases from V and 4 bases from J, the junction contained 12 bases not matched to a gene. CDR3 sequence (DNA): TGTGCCAGCAACCGCCGGGACAGGGGGCCTCTGCCAGATACGCAGTATTTT. Its protein product is CASNRRDRGPLPDTQYF.

The chain recombines TRBV5-4 with TRBJ2-7; 8 bases match TRBD2. Trimming took 0 bases from V and 7 from J; bases not matched to a gene: 6. The CDR3 loop spans 14 amino acids. CDR1 and CDR2 from the germline V gene are SGHNT and YYREEE (reference sequence). CDR3 sequence: CASSLVGRAGEQYF. The DNA of the CDR3 is TGTGCCAGCAGCTTGGTCGGGAGGGCCGGTGAGCAGTACTTC.

The gene calls are TRBV5-4 and TRBJ2-5; TRBD1 matches at 8 bases. The germline V gene encodes CDR1 SGHNT and CDR2 YYREEE (reference sequence). CDR3 size: 14 residues. V was pared by 8 bases and J by 5 bases, with 11 bases of the junction left unmatched. CDR3 sequence (DNA): TGTGCCAGTTCCTTACCGGGACAGGAGGAGACCCAGTACTTC. Translating gives CASSLPGQEETQYF.

The chain links TRBV5-1 to TRBJ2-7, with TRBD1 identical over 7 bases. V was clipped by 4 bases and J by 3 bases; unmatched bases: 4. Germline CDR1 is SGHRS and CDR2 is YFSETQ. The CDR3 is 13 residues long. CDR3 sequence: CASSRDSGYEQYF. CDR3 DNA: TGCGCCAGCAGCCGGGACAGCGGCTACGAGCAGTACTTC.

This clone was recorded once. This rearrangement joins TRBV4-2 to TRBJ1-5; tentatively, D is TRBD1 (6 bases). Looked up from germline, CDR1 is LGHNA and CDR2 is YNFKEQ. The CDR3 totals 17 residues. Trimming cost V 3 bases and J 0 bases, with 15 bases left between them. The CDR3 protein is CASSQGGQPNSNQPQHF. In DNA form, the CDR3 reads TGTGCCAGCAGCCAGGGGGGGCAGCCTAATAGCAATCAGCCCCAGCATTTT.

The J gene is TRBJ2-3, the V gene TRBV9; 9 positions agree with TRBD2. The junction had 11 bases not matched to a gene; V was cut back by 0 bases and J by 3 bases. CDR1 and CDR2 (germline): SGDLS, YYNGEE. This CDR3 spans 18 amino acids. CDR3 sequence reads: CASSVAALAGAPTDTQYF. CDR3 nucleotide sequence: TGTGCCAGCAGCGTAGCGGCATTAGCGGGGGCCCCGACAGATACGCAGTATTTT.

The chain joins TRBV28 to TRBJ2-7; D may match TRBD1 or TRBD2 (5 bases each). V lost 5 bases, J lost 4 bases, and 15 bases lay in between. This CDR3 comprises 14 residues. Germline CDR1 is MDHEN and CDR2 is SYDVKM. The CDR3 DNA reads as TGTGCCAGCAGTCGACGGGACGGTTTTTACGAGCAGTACTTC. It encodes CASSRRDGFYEQYF.

The chain joins TRBV2 to TRBJ2-7, with D perhaps matching TRBD1 or TRBD2 (5 bases each). Germline values: CDR1 SNHLY, CDR2 FYNNEI. The length of the CDR3 is 12 residues. Deletions cut 3 bases from V and 5 bases from J, with 8 bases between. The CDR3: CASSDGGHEQYF. CDR3 bases: TGTGCCAGCAGTGATGGGGGACACGAGCAGTACTTC.

The chain joins TRBV6-1 to TRBJ2-7, with D possibly TRBD2 on 5 matching bases. V was trimmed by 6 bases and J by 7 bases, leaving 16 bases between them. The CDR3 extends over 13 amino acids. CDR1 and CDR2 from the germline V gene are MNHNS and SASEGT. The CDR3 DNA is TGTGCCAGCAGCTCCGGGATAATACGGGAGCAGTACTTC. It encodes CASSSGIIREQYF.

This rearrangement joins TRBV11-2 to TRBJ2-7; TRBD2 might be the D (6 bases). V lost 1 base, J lost 0 bases, and 10 bases lay in between. This CDR3 comprises 15 residues. Germline CDR1 and CDR2: SGHAT and FQNNGV. Written as DNA, the CDR3 is TGTGCCAGCAGCTTAGTAGCGGAGAGCTCCTACGAGCAGTACTTC. Protein sequence: CASSLVAESSYEQYF. Filled out from reference TRBV11-2 and TRBJ2-7, the complete variable domain reads EAGVAQSPRYKIIEKRQSVAFWCNPISGHATLYWYQQILGQGPKLLIQFQNNGVVDDSQLPKDRFSAERLKGVDSTLKIQPAKLEDSAVYLCASSLVAESSYEQYFGPGTRLTVT.

The chain combines TRBV28 with TRBJ2-1; 16 bases match TRBD2. This CDR3 comprises 16 residues. From germline, CDR1 is MDHEN and CDR2 SYDVKM. As DNA, the CDR3 is TGTGGGTCCGGGACTAGCGGGAGGGCCGACATTTATGAGCAGTTCTTC. It is translated as CGSGTSGRADIYEQFF.

Comments on this clone: The sample contains more than one DNA sequence encoding this CDR3. The chain recombines TRBV5-4 with TRBJ1-1; possibly TRBD1 for D (6 bases). The CDR3 has 14 residues. CDR1 is SGHNT, CDR2 YYREEE, per germline (reference sequence). V was pared by 4 bases and J by 5 bases, with 15 bases between. CDR3 in DNA: TGTGCCAGCAGCCTCGGGCAGGGGAGGACTGAAGCTTTCTTT. It specifies CASSLGQGRTEAFF.

The rearrangement uses TRBV9 and TRBJ2-6; D is possibly TRBD1 or TRBD2 (6 bases each). The CDR3 covers 18 residues. Germline V gives CDR1 SGDLS, CDR2 YYNGEE. V was pared by 4 bases and J by 0 bases, with 17 bases between. The CDR3 protein is CASSTEGGPSSGANVLTF. For the CDR3, the DNA is TGTGCCAGCAGCACAGAGGGGGGCCCGAGCTCTGGGGCCAACGTCCTGACTTTC.

The rearrangement joins TRBV7-2 to TRBJ2-1; weak D call: TRBD2 (6 bases). Looked up from germline, CDR1 is SGHTA and CDR2 is FQGNSA. The length of the CDR3 is 15 residues. V dropped 0 bases and J dropped 7 bases, with 13 bases sitting between them. The CDR3 nucleotides are TGTGCCAGCAGCTTAGCCCCGGGAGCCCCAAATGAGCAGTTCTTC. Its translation: CASSLAPGAPNEQFF.

This clone was detected once. The chain is built from TRBV5-5 and TRBJ1-5; 8 nucleotides line up with TRBD1. The trim removed 1 base at V and 9 bases at J, leaving 9 bases unmatched. Germline V gene sequence: CDR1 SGHKS, CDR2 YYEKEE (reference sequence). This CDR3 comprises 15 residues. The CDR3 DNA reads TGTGCCAGCAGCTTGCGACAGGGGTCTGAGGGGCCCCAGCATTTT. Its translation is CASSLRQGSEGPQHF.

The chain uses TRBV7-9 and TRBJ2-5; D remains unclear. Germline CDR1 reads SEHNR; CDR2 reads FQNEAQ (reference sequence). The CDR3 covers 15 residues. V was cut by 2 bases and J by 1 base, with 11 bases left in between. Written as DNA, the CDR3 is TGTGCCAGCAGCTTAACCCCCAACCCCCAAGAGACCCAGTACTTC. Translation gives CASSLTPNPQETQYF.

This clone was recorded once. CDR3 in DNA: TGTGCCAGCAGTTTGTCGGGACCCCTGGGCAATCAGCCCCAGCATTTT. This codes for CASSLSGPLGNQPQHF. This chain connects TRBV28 to TRBJ1-5; D may be TRBD1 (5 bases). Trimming stripped 3 bases from V and 2 bases from J, with 14 bases between. Germline CDR1 reads MDHEN; CDR2 reads SYDVKM. This CDR3 spans 16 amino acids.

The rearrangement joins TRBV28 to TRBJ2-2; 7 nucleotides align to TRBD2. The J segment lost 7 bases and the V segment lost 5 bases, leaving 4 bases of the junction unmatched. This CDR3 comprises 13 residues. In germline, CDR1 is MDHEN, CDR2 SYDVKM. In DNA, the CDR3 is TGTGCCAGCAGTCCTGGACTAGTCGGGGAGCTGTTTTTT. Residues: CASSPGLVGELFF. The variable domain in full, with the rest retrieved from reference TRBV28 and TRBJ2-2, is DVKVTQSSRYLVKRTGEKVFLECVQDMDHENMFWYRQDPGLGLRLIYFSYDVKMKEKGDIPEGYSVSREKKERFSLILESASTNQTSMYLCASSPGLVGELFFGEGSRLTVL.

Here the CDR3 DNA reads TGTGCCAGCAGCGACGGGAACAGGGCTGGCACCGGGGAGCTGTTTTTT. This sequence encodes CASSDGNRAGTGELFF. V usage is TRBV2 and J usage is TRBJ2-2; D possibly corresponds to TRBD1 (6 bases). The CDR3 runs 16 residues. CDR1 and CDR2 from the germline V gene are SNHLY and FYNNEI. With 6 bases removed from V and 4 bases from J, the gap between germline ends came to 18 bases.

V is TRBV5-4 and J is TRBJ1-4, with 7 bases lining up with TRBD1. The CDR3 is made up of 14 amino acids. CDR1 SGHNT and CDR2 YYREEE come from the germline V gene (reference sequence). V dropped 4 bases and J dropped 7; count of bases not matched to a gene: 7. The CDR3 bases are TGTGCCAGCAGCCCGACAGGGATCTCTGAAAAACTGTTTTTT. Protein sequence: CASSPTGISEKLFF. Using reference TRBV5-4 and TRBJ1-4 for the parts outside the CDR3, the full variable domain is ETGVTQSPTHLIKTRGQQVTLRCSSQSGHNTVSWYQQALGQGPQFIFQYYREEENGRGNFPPRFSGLQFPNYSSELNVNALELDDSALYLCASSPTGISEKLFFGSGTQLSVL.

The rearrangement uses TRBV6-6 and TRBJ2-7; 7 positions match TRBD1. There are 12 residues in the CDR3. The germline V gene encodes CDR1 MNHNY and CDR2 SVGAGI (reference sequence). Trimming at V came to 9 bases and at J to 5 bases, leaving 7 bases not matched to a gene. The CDR3 region has the DNA TGTGCCAGTAGAGTCGACAGGGACGAGCAGTACTTC. This encodes CASRVDRDEQYF.

The chain carries TRBV28 and TRBJ1-3; no clear D. Germline-derived CDR1 and CDR2 are MDHEN and SYDVKM. V lost 3 bases and J lost 4, with 10 bases in between. This CDR3 region has 14 residues. As DNA, the CDR3 is TGTGCCAGCAGTTTGCGGGCGGGCGGAAACACCATATATTTT. Translating gives CASSLRAGGNTIYF.

The rearrangement uses TRBV28 and TRBJ1-5, with a weak D call TRBD1 (5 bases). Germline loops: CDR1 MDHEN, CDR2 SYDVKM. Trimming left V 9 bases short and J 0 bases short, with 15 bases between. The CDR3 extends over 15 amino acids. CDR3 nucleotides: TGTGCCAGTGGGGCATCGGGGAATAGCAATCAGCCCCAGCATTTT. This translates into CASGASGNSNQPQHF.